This TCR beta chain was captured by sequencing in a study of CD8 T cells in ankylosing spondylitis (dated by TCRdb to about 2017). For context, the study as a whole: The study profiled T cell receptor beta repertoires in healthy donors and ankylosing spondylitis patients to find disease-linked TCR variants. The whole study cohort included 90 to 120 healthy donors and over 20 ankylosing spondylitis patients. Samples of peripheral blood were taken, and for ankylosing spondylitis patients, synovial fluid was collected as well.

The data were produced on an Illumina HiSeq 2500. Quantitative 5'-RACE with molecular barcodes was the method used to prepare the TCR beta libraries. The authors' analysis ran thus. Disease-linked TCR variants were identified with a new computational method built on a probabilistic model of VDJ rearrangement. The public reads were reprocessed in TCRdb via fastp at Q25 and MiXCR, keeping in-frame beta chains. Each entry is one CDR3 protein sequence, shown with its most common DNA and genes. These V and J calls are TCRdb output, not the study's own analysis. A total of approximately 150,000 distinct CDR3 sequences appear in this sample, 40% to 50% of them only once. The ten largest clonotypes hold nearly 15% of the sample. V loses 3 bases of germline sequence and J loses 2 bases, and the interval between the two ends is 17 bases. The CDR3 holds 16 amino acids from the cysteine to the phenylalanine. CDR3 DNA is the only sequence kept; it has 48 bases, read in frame from the first base. Taken from the germline V gene (reference sequence), the CDR1 and CDR2 loops are MNHEY and SMNVEV.

For each ankylosing spondylitis patient, the synovial fluid sample was matched to a blood sample from that same patient. Study-level results and caveats: Blood from ankylosing spondylitis patients appeared to be characterized by a TCR beta motif composed of about eight highly homologous amino acid variants. A CD8+ phenotype was shown by the disease-linked clones, which were found at relatively low frequencies in peripheral blood. According to the report, matched synovial fluid samples from ankylosing spondylitis patients were significantly enriched for the disease-linked clones. Some TCR beta motif variants had previously been reported in synovial fluid and blood of reactive arthritis patients, which suggested common disease-initiation mechanisms.

As regards this clonotype: This clone's antigen is unknown. It has no much larger one-base neighbor in the sample; base qualities were not kept.

This TCR came from a male donor with ankylosing spondylitis. Rearrangement joined TRBV27 to TRBJ2-7, with an unclear D gene assignment. What was sequenced was synovial fluid, either unsorted or a sorted T cell fraction (not recorded which). CDR3 region: CASSFLVVGSPYEQYF. The sequence in DNA is TGTGCCAGCAGTTTCCTTGTGGTGGGGTCCCCCTACGAGCAGTACTTC.